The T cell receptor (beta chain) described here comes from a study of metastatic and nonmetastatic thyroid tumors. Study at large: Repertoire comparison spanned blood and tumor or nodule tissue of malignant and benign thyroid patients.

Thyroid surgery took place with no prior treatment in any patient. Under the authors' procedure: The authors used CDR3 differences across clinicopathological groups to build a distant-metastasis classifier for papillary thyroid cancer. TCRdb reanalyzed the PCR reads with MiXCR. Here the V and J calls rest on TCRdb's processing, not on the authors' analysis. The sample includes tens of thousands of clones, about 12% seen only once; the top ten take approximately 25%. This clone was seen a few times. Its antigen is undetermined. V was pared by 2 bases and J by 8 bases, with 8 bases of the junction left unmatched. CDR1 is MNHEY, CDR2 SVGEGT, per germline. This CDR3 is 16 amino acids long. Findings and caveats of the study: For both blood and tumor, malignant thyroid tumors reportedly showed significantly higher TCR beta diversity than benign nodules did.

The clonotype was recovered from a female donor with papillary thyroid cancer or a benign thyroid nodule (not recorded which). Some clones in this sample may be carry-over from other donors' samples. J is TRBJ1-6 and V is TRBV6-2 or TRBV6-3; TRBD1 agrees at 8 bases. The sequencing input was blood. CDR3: CASSYNAGGADSPLHF. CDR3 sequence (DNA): TGTGCCAGCAGTTACAACGCAGGGGGCGCGGATTCACCCCTCCACTTT.